Listed below are T cell receptor beta chains from one sample, sequenced in a study of T cell responses to AZD1222 COVID-19 vaccine. Only in-frame clones appear in the TCRdb table, and some are missing; sequencing was by immunoSEQ multiplex PCR. The repertoire consists of tens of thousands of clones, with 75% to 90% occurring once and the leading ten covering more than 2%. The input for sequencing was peripheral blood, taken on day 0 of AZD1222 vaccination. These receptors came from an adult in good health. CDR3s include the opening cysteine and the closing phenylalanine or tryptophan. Fields, in order: V gene, D gene, J gene, CDR3 protein. A D gene is named only where the DNA matches it firmly.

TRBV18	.	TRBJ1-6	CASSTRRGRVYNSPLHF
TRBV6-4	.	TRBJ2-7	CTSIIRVTYEQYF
TRBV7-9	TRBD1	TRBJ2-1	CASSRDRAPNEQFF
TRBV2	TRBD1	TRBJ1-2	CASSVAQGGYGYTF
TRBV10-3	.	TRBJ1-2	CAISERADNYGYTF
TRBV6-5	.	TRBJ1-3	CASRSPGEAGNTIYF
TRBV10-2	TRBD1	TRBJ2-7	CASKAGDRGIEQYF
TRBV24-1	.	TRBJ2-5	CATSDLKGEETQYF
TRBV9	TRBD1	TRBJ1-5	CASSQTGINQPQHF
TRBV14	.	TRBJ1-4	CASSQVHGATNEKLFF
TRBV19	.	TRBJ2-1	CASSIRGVGNEQFF
TRBV6-1	.	TRBJ2-7	CASSDWNGGPYEQYF
TRBV9	TRBD1	TRBJ2-1	CASSPGQDFSYNEQFF
TRBV5-1	.	TRBJ1-4	CASSLAAPEKLFF
TRBV27	.	TRBJ2-7	CASRGRGGGSEQYF